The clone carrying this TCR beta chain was counted many times. In TCRdb, the PCR reads were re-called with MiXCR into one record per CDR3 protein. Counted here are 5,000 to 6,500 distinct CDR3 sequences, approximately 15% occurring once; the ten biggest clones make up around a tenth. This entry is derived from a study of CXCR3 chemokines and chemotherapy response in bladder cancer. Germline loops: CDR1 SGHKS, CDR2 YYEKEE (reference sequence). The V end lost 2 bases, the J end lost 6 bases, and 10 bases lay between the germline ends. This CDR3 has 13 residues. V is TRBV5-5 and J is TRBJ2-3; no firm D call. This sequence was found in a human donor with bladder cancer that responded to neoadjuvant chemotherapy. This material was acquired from a patient whose treatment included neoadjuvant chemotherapy. CDR3 protein: CASSFLGGDTQYF. The DNA for the CDR3 is TGTGCCAGCAGCTTTCTGGGCGGCGATACGCAGTATTTT.